This T cell receptor beta chain was retrieved from a study of T cells in Graves' hyperthyroidism and ophthalmopathy. Whole-study results and caveats: Appearing also in blood were most of the thyroid clonotypes expanded above 0.001. The model foresaw ophthalmopathy a median approximately 6.3 months prior to onset.

The CDR3 covers 13 residues. Trimming took off 4 bases at V and 4 bases at J, with 9 bases between the two ends. Germline values: CDR1 SNHLY, CDR2 FYNNEI. This clonotype was recorded at least ten times. Its matching antigen is unknown. Diagnostic assessment was based on clinical symptoms, serum thyroxine and TRAb, thyroid ultrasound and orbital computed tomography. From RNA transcripts, TCR beta CDR3 regions were amplified. Initially, a first-round RT-PCR of the TCR CDR3 employed the HTBI primer set. In TCRdb, the multiplex PCR reads were re-called with MiXCR into one record per CDR3 protein. Altogether about 300,000 distinct CDR3 sequences are present, around 16% being singletons, with the ten largest covering roughly a third.

The rearrangement uses TRBV2 and TRBJ2-3, with no clear D. Sequenced material: blood. The sequence was collected from a man in his thirties or forties with Graves' hyperthyroidism. The CDR3 nucleotides are TGTGCCAGCAGTGTACCGGGTGCAGATACGCAGTATTTT. Amino acid sequence: CASSVPGADTQYF.